This T cell receptor (beta chain) was profiled in a study of control samples from healthy donors and cancer patients. The ends lost 6 bases at V and 8 bases at J; junction bases unmatched: 8. The CDR3 loop spans 13 amino acids. Germline-derived CDR1 and CDR2 are MNHNY and SVGAGI (reference sequence). Only in-frame clones appear in the TCRdb table, and some are missing; sequencing was by immunoSEQ multiplex PCR. The sample has around 170,000 clones; around 90% are singletons. The specimen was blood. This chain links TRBV6-6 with TRBJ1-2; 8 bases agree with TRBD1. The receptor comes from a woman aged 50 to 60 in good health. The CDR3 sequence is CASSSQGARGYTF. CDR3 bases: TGTGCCAGCAGCTCCCAGGGGGCGCGGGGCTACACCTTC.